Below are 18 T cell receptor beta chains sequenced from a single sample in a study of molecular identifiers for immune sequencing clone quantification. TCRdb ran MiXCR on the PCR reads and lists one entry per CDR3 protein. The sample records around 480,000 distinct CDR3 sequences, around 23% being singletons. Sequenced: naive CD8+ T cells from blood, with Jurkat cell RNA spiked in. Subset of the sample: FACS-sorted CD8+CD4-CCR7+CD45RA+ naive T cells. The receptors come from a human donor in good health. Some libraries in this study had Jurkat cell RNA spiked in.

This chain links TRBV19 with TRBJ2-2, with D perhaps matching TRBD1 (6 bases). The CDR3 runs to 16 residues. Looked up from germline, CDR1 is LNHDA and CDR2 is SQIVND (reference sequence). V was cut by 5 bases and J by 4 bases, with 17 bases left in between. This CDR3 reads CASSSPLGATTGELFF. Here the CDR3 DNA reads TGTGCCAGTAGTTCTCCTTTGGGGGCCACCACCGGGGAGCTGTTTTTT. The full variable domain, with the rest looked up from reference TRBV19 and TRBJ2-2, is DGGITQSPKYLFRKEGQNVTLSCEQNLNHDAMYWYRQDPGQGLRLIYYSQIVNDFQKGDIAEGYSVSREKKESFPLTVTSAQKNPTAFYLCASSSPLGATTGELFFGEGSRLTVL.

The sample holds a few counts of this clonotype. V gene TRBV28 combines with J gene TRBJ2-1; possible D gene TRBD2, 5 bases. V lost 4 bases to trimming and J lost 1 base, with 11 bases between them. CDR3 length: 15 residues. Looked up from germline, CDR1 is MDHEN and CDR2 is SYDVKM. Written as DNA, the CDR3 is TGTGCCAGCAGTTCAGCGGTGCCGTCCTACAATGAGCAGTTCTTC. It specifies CASSSAVPSYNEQFF.

J is TRBJ2-1 and V is TRBV6-2 or TRBV6-3; 8 positions agree with TRBD2. The CDR3 is 15 amino acids. Germline-derived CDR1 and CDR2 are MNHEY and SVGEGT. The junction had 10 bases not matched to a gene; V was cut back by 6 bases and J by 6 bases. In DNA, the CDR3 is TGTGCCAGCAGGGTTACTGGCGGGGGGACCAATGAGCAGTTCTTC. This gives the protein CASRVTGGGTNEQFF.

This clonotype has a handful of counts. V usage is TRBV7-9 and J usage is TRBJ1-1; 11 positions agree with TRBD1. This CDR3 contains 15 residues. After removal of 5 bases from V and 7 bases from J, the junction contained 9 bases not matched to a gene. CDR1 and CDR2 from the germline V gene are SEHNR and FQNEAQ (reference sequence). CDR3 coding DNA: TGTGCCAGCAGCCCAAACTCGGACAGGGGGCTTGAAGCTTTCTTT. Its protein is CASSPNSDRGLEAFF.

The genes are TRBV19 and TRBJ2-5, with TRBD2 identical over 13 bases. The CDR3 covers 15 residues. CDR1 and CDR2 from the germline V gene are LNHDA and SQIVND (reference sequence). Trimming took 5 bases from V and 4 from J; bases not matched to a gene: 4. CDR3 in DNA: TGTGCCAGTAGTGAACTAGCGGGAGGGCGAGAGACCCAGTACTTC. Amino acid sequence: CASSELAGGRETQYF.

This clonotype has only a few counts. The gene calls are TRBV24-1 and TRBJ2-3; 13 nucleotides line up with TRBD2. This CDR3 comprises 17 residues. Looked up from germline, CDR1 is KGHDR and CDR2 is SFDVKD. Trimming removed 1 base from V and 5 bases from J; junction bases left unmatched: 5. The chain's CDR3 is CATSDFGLAGEEDTQYF. The DNA for the CDR3 is TGTGCCACCAGTGATTTCGGACTAGCGGGAGAGGAAGATACGCAGTATTTT.

Note on this clonotype: One base away lies a much larger clone, so this may be a sequencing read error. V gene TRBV5-6 combines with J gene TRBJ1-4; D perhaps matches TRBD1 (6 bases). This CDR3 is 12 amino acids long. From germline, CDR1 is SGHDT and CDR2 YYEEEE. The CDR3 bases are TGTGCCAGCGGCTTGAACACAGGGTCGGTGTTTTTT. The encoded protein is CASGLNTGSVFF.

In this sample, this clonotype turned up many times. This chain uses TRBV7-9 with TRBJ1-6; no reliable D call. The length of the CDR3 is 12 residues. CDR1 SEHNR and CDR2 FQNEAQ come from the germline V gene (reference sequence). Between the trimmed V and J ends, which lost 5 bases and 7 bases, there was a span of 6 bases. CDR3 DNA: TGTGCCAGCAGCGCCCTAAATTCACCCCTCCACTTT. Encoded protein: CASSALNSPLHF.

This clonotype appeared many times. This rearrangement joins TRBV7-9 to TRBJ2-5; 8 bases map to TRBD1. This CDR3 is 15 amino acids long. With V trimmed by 3 bases and J by 4 bases, 7 bases remained unmatched. CDR1 is SEHNR and CDR2 is FQNEAQ in the germline V gene (reference sequence). The chain's CDR3 is CASSFWQGAPETQYF. CDR3 DNA sequence: TGTGCCAGCAGCTTTTGGCAGGGGGCCCCAGAGACCCAGTACTTC.

The V call is TRBV10-3, the J call TRBJ2-3; perhaps TRBD2 as D (5 bases). The CDR3 contains 15 residues. CDR1 and CDR2 (germline): ENHRY, SYGVKD. V shed 3 bases and J shed 0 bases, with 10 bases lying between them. CDR3 loop: CAISDRTRSTDTQYF. The CDR3 nucleotides are TGTGCCATCAGTGATCGGACTCGAAGCACAGATACGCAGTATTTT.

A few counts support this clonotype. The chain links TRBV27 to TRBJ2-7; perhaps D is TRBD1 or TRBD2 (6 bases each). Per germline, CDR1 MNHEY and CDR2 SMNVEV (reference sequence). V lost 8 bases and J lost 2, with 19 bases in between. The CDR3 loop spans 15 amino acids. The CDR3 sequence is CASRPTGAQAYEQYF. In DNA form, the CDR3 reads TGTGCCAGCCGTCCCACGGGGGCCCAAGCCTACGAGCAGTACTTC.

This clonotype was counted only a few times. The chain couples TRBV15 to TRBJ2-3; D is perhaps TRBD1 (6 bases). V lost 7 bases and J lost 12, with 17 bases in between. The CDR3 length is 12 residues. Germline V gene sequence: CDR1 LNHNV, CDR2 YYDKDF (reference sequence). The CDR3 here is CATTLPRGHQYF. The CDR3 DNA sequence: TGTGCCACCACCTTGCCCAGGGGCCACCAGTATTTT.

This clonotype was counted at least ten times. This chain joins TRBV5-1 and TRBJ2-1, with unresolved D. Germline lookup yields CDR1 SGHRS and CDR2 YFSETQ. The germline V and J ends were trimmed by 4 bases and 6 bases, with 5 bases remaining between them. CDR3 length: 11 amino acids. The chain's CDR3 is CASSPSNEQFF. The CDR3 DNA sequence: TGCGCCAGCAGCCCGTCCAATGAGCAGTTCTTC.

Only a few counts were recorded for this clonotype. The V and J genes are TRBV10-3 and TRBJ2-3, with 8 bases identical to TRBD2. The CDR3 is 16 amino acids. V was pared by 1 base and J by 1 base, with 4 bases of the junction left unmatched. The germline CDR1 and CDR2 sequences are ENHRY and SYGVKD. Here the CDR3 reads CAISEFRAGGTDTQYF. CDR3 coding DNA: TGTGCCATCAGTGAGTTTCGAGCGGGGGGCACAGATACGCAGTATTTT.

Only a few counts were recorded for this clonotype. The genes are TRBV27 and TRBJ2-2; D gene unclear. This CDR3 has 11 amino acids. Looked up from germline, CDR1 is MNHEY and CDR2 is SMNVEV (reference sequence). Deletions cut 9 bases from V and 11 bases from J, with 13 bases between. CDR3 sequence: CASGWAFELFF. The CDR3 DNA is TGTGCCAGTGGCTGGGCCTTCGAGCTGTTTTTT.

This clonotype was recorded many times. The chain carries TRBV27 and TRBJ2-7; the D call may be TRBD1 or TRBD2 (5 bases each). Germline CDR1 reads MNHEY; CDR2 reads SMNVEV (reference sequence). This CDR3 is 14 amino acids long. Between the trimmed V and J ends, which lost 7 bases and 5 bases, there was a span of 18 bases. CDR3 DNA: TGTGCCAGCACCCAAGTGGGGGACCCCAACGAGCAGTACTTC. Its translation is CASTQVGDPNEQYF.

This clonotype was seen more than once but under ten times. This chain uses TRBV9 with TRBJ2-3; D call uncertain. CDR1 and CDR2 from the germline V gene are SGDLS and YYNGEE. V was pared by 2 bases and J by 4 bases, with 8 bases between. The CDR3 covers 13 residues. CDR3 in amino acids: CASSVELADTQYF. The CDR3 DNA follows: TGTGCCAGCAGCGTCGAGCTAGCAGATACGCAGTATTTT.

Turning to this clonotype: Lacking the conserved final phenylalanine or tryptophan, this CDR3 likely reflects a read error. The chain recombines TRBV4-2 with TRBJ2-3; TRBD2 matches at 9 bases. Trimming removed 0 bases from V and 3 bases from J; junction bases left unmatched: 4. Germline CDR1 is LGHNA and CDR2 is YNFKEQ. The CDR3 contains 16 residues. The CDR3 reads CASSQDSSGRTDTQYL. CDR3 bases: TGTGCCAGCAGCCAAGATTCGAGCGGGAGGACAGATACGCAGTATCTT.